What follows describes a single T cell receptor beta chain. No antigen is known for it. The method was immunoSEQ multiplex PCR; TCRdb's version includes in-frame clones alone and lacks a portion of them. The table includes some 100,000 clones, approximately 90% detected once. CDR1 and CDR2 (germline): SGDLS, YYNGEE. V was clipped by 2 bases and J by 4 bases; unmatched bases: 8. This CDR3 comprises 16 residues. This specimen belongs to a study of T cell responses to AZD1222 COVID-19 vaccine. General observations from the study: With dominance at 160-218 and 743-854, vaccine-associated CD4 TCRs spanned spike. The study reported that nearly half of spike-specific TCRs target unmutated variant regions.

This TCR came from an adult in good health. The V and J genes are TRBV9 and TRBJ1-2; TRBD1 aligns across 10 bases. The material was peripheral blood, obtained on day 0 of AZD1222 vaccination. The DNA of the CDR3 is TGTGCCAGCAGCGTGCTCGGGACAGGGGCTAGCTATGGCTACACCTTC. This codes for CASSVLGTGASYGYTF.